The clone carrying this TCR beta chain was picked up a small number of times. What it binds is not known. Naive-designated CD8 cells lacked CD45RO, were positively enriched for CCR7, and omitted terminally differentiated effector memory CD45RA+ cells. The data stem from a study of shared clonotypes between healthy human individuals. Study at large: The study used three CD4 naive, three CD4 memory, two CD8 naive and one CD8 memory plate per donor.

Here immunoSEQ multiplex PCR was the method, and the copy in TCRdb shows in-frame clones only, minus some. The table lists about 680,000 clones, just over 90% of them singletons, with 24% in the top ten. Study outcomes and limitations: Generation of non-shared clonotypes was less probable than generation of clonotypes shared by all four donors. What limited the represented genetic and exposure-history diversity was the small number of donors.

Sequenced input: naive CD8+ T cells sorted from blood. This sequence originates from a man aged 30 to 39 in good health.

The CDR3 here is CASSQEEGYYGYTF. CDR3 nucleotide sequence: TGCGCCAGCAGCCAAGAGGAGGGTTACTATGGCTACACCTTC. The rearrangement joins TRBV4-1 to TRBJ1-2; D unclear. This CDR3 has 14 residues. Trimming pared 0 bases from V and 3 bases from J, leaving 8 bases between. Germline CDR1 is MGHRA and CDR2 is YSYEKL.